This T cell receptor (beta chain) was identified during a study of blood T cell repertoires in COVID-19. In germline, CDR1 is SGHTA, CDR2 FQGTGA. The CDR3 length is 15 residues. The V end was cut by 6 bases, the J end by 5 bases, with 16 bases between. The authors' processing: The assay estimated nucleated cells by amplifying reference gene primers. Sequencing used immunoSEQ multiplex PCR; TCRdb keeps in-frame clones, though not all of them. The V and J calls and the clone size are those of that table, but D and trimming were determined from the DNA. The repertoire holds roughly 21,000 clones, under 90% seen once, with 6.7% in the top ten.

The TCR originated in a human donor in a cohort sampled during active COVID-19. The chain carries TRBV7-3 and TRBJ2-2; a possible D gene is TRBD1 (5 bases). Sequencing was done on a sample of peripheral blood. As DNA, the CDR3 is TGTGCCAGCAGACGAGCCCAGGGCCGGACCGGGGAGCTGTTTTTT. It encodes CASRRAQGRTGELFF. The whole variable domain, remainder taken from reference TRBV7-3 and TRBJ2-2, is GAGVSQTPSNKVTEKGKYVELRCDPISGHTALYWYRQSLGQGPEFLIYFQGTGAADDSGLPNDRFFAVRPEGSVSTLKIQRTERGDSAVYLCASRRAQGRTGELFFGEGSRLTVL.